The 29 T cell receptor beta chains reported below all come from one sample, sequenced in a study of cytotoxic CD8 clonotypes in ibrutinib-treated CLL listed by TCRdb under 2021. The library was made by the immunoSEQ multiplex PCR assay. TCRdb obtained this table from immuneACCESS and retained in-frame rearrangements with V and J assigned. These tables miss some clones; where compared with another copy, unresolved V genes account for less than half of the shortfall, and the remainder is unexplained. The sample table records around 70,000 clones; just over 90% of these occur just once. The ten biggest clones cover 3% to 3.5% of the sample. What the time point label conveys for this sample: about twelve months on ibrutinib. The source was PBMCs, collected after 12 months of ibrutinib treatment. Every receptor here comes from a human donor with chronic lymphocytic leukemia.

The gene calls are TRBV19 and TRBJ2-7; 7 nucleotides line up with TRBD2. V lost 4 bases, J lost 5 bases, and 8 bases stayed unmatched. Germline V gene lookup returns CDR1 LNHDA and CDR2 SQIVND (reference sequence). The CDR3 is made up of 14 amino acids. As DNA, the CDR3 is TGTGCCAGTAGTAATGGCGGGAGCGTCAACGAGCAGTACTTC. It is translated as CASSNGGSVNEQYF.

The chain employs TRBV5-6 and TRBJ2-5; D is undetermined. Trimming took 1 base from V and 2 from J, leaving 9 bases between them. CDR1 is SGHDT, CDR2 YYEEEE, per germline. This CDR3 is 14 amino acids long. DNA for the CDR3: TGTGCCAGCAGCTTGTACCAGTCACAAGAGACCCAGTACTTC. The encoded protein is CASSLYQSQETQYF.

This CDR3 is CASSLSGSNEKLFF. CDR3 sequence (DNA): TGCGCCAGCAGCTTGTCCGGGAGTAATGAAAAACTGTTTTTT. The chain joins TRBV5-1 to TRBJ1-4; D not certain. CDR1 SGHRS and CDR2 YFSETQ come from the germline V gene. V shed 1 base and J shed 4 bases, with 8 bases lying between them. The CDR3 has 14 amino acids.

This clone was counted a single time. The chain employs TRBV7-6 and TRBJ2-2; the D gene could be TRBD1 or TRBD2 (5 bases each). Trimming removed 0 bases at V and 6 bases at J, with 14 bases between. Germline assignment: CDR1 SGHVS and CDR2 FNYEAQ. The CDR3 has 16 amino acids. The CDR3 loop reads CASSLATATGSGELFF. The CDR3 DNA reads TGTGCCAGCAGCTTAGCGACAGCAACGGGATCCGGGGAGCTGTTTTTT.

This chain connects TRBV11-2 to TRBJ2-7, with D perhaps matching TRBD1 or TRBD2 (6 bases each). CDR1 is SGHAT, CDR2 FQNNGV, per germline. Trimming removed 2 bases at V and 4 bases at J, with 12 bases between. The CDR3 has 14 residues. The CDR3 region has the DNA TGTGCCAGCAGCTTACCCCCGGGGGCGTACGAGCAGTACTTC. This encodes CASSLPPGAYEQYF.

The V call is TRBV4-2, the J call TRBJ2-3; 7 nucleotides align to TRBD2. V lost 4 bases, J lost 6 bases, and 16 bases stayed unmatched. This CDR3 region has 17 residues. CDR1 is LGHNA and CDR2 is YNFKEQ in the germline V gene. CDR3 nucleotide sequence: TGTGCCAGCAGCCCCCGGCAAGCGTCTTTGGGAGGGGATACGCAGTATTTT. It encodes CASSPRQASLGGDTQYF.

The chain combines TRBV12-5 with TRBJ2-7; TRBD1 matches 7 bases. Germline CDR1 reads LGHNT; CDR2 reads FRNRAP. The CDR3 contains 17 residues. The trim removed 0 bases at V and 3 bases at J, leaving 11 bases unmatched. In DNA, the CDR3 is TGTGCTAGTGGTTTGGTAACCGGGACAGCGTTCTTCTACGAGCAGTACTTC. Encoded protein: CASGLVTGTAFFYEQYF.

The gene calls are TRBV6-5 and TRBJ2-7; 7 nucleotides align to TRBD2. V gave up 8 bases and J gave up 5 bases; unmatched junction bases: 15. The CDR3 is 15 amino acids. Germline-derived CDR1 and CDR2 are MNHEY and SVGAGI. The CDR3 nucleotides are TGTGCCAGCCTCAAGCGGGACCGCAAAAGGAACGAGCAGTACTTC. Amino acid sequence: CASLKRDRKRNEQYF.

This clone was recorded once. The chain uses TRBV4-1 and TRBJ1-4; 10 nucleotides align to TRBD1. Germline loops: CDR1 MGHRA, CDR2 YSYEKL. Trimming removed 6 bases from V and 7 bases from J; junction bases left unmatched: 5. The CDR3 runs to 14 residues. CDR3 sequence (DNA): TGCGCCAGCAGACGGGACAGGGGAGGTGAAAAACTGTTTTTT. Its protein is CASRRDRGGEKLFF.

CDR3 in amino acids: CASSTRGATNEKLFF. The CDR3 DNA follows: TGTGCCAGCAGTACCAGGGGGGCAACTAATGAAAAACTGTTTTTT. The chain has TRBV28 and TRBJ1-4, with 7 bases lining up with TRBD1. CDR1 and CDR2 (germline): MDHEN, SYDVKM. Trimming removed 5 bases from V and 0 bases from J; junction bases left unmatched: 3. CDR3 length equals 15 residues.

J is TRBJ1-4 and V is TRBV4-3, with 7 bases aligning to TRBD1. Trimming removed 6 bases from V and 6 bases from J; junction bases left unmatched: 7. Germline-derived CDR1 and CDR2 are LGHNA and YSLEER. The CDR3 spans 14 residues. The CDR3 here is CASSLTGWDEKLFF. In DNA, the CDR3 is TGCGCCAGCAGTCTGACAGGGTGGGATGAAAAACTGTTTTTT.

The chain links TRBV30 to TRBJ2-7; the D call may be TRBD1 or TRBD2 (5 bases each). The CDR3 spans 13 residues. V was trimmed by 0 bases and J by 3 bases, leaving 9 bases between them. CDR1 is GTSNPN, CDR2 SVGIG, per germline (reference sequence). The chain's CDR3 is CAWSVGDRYEQYF. CDR3 DNA sequence: TGTGCCTGGAGTGTAGGGGACCGCTACGAGCAGTACTTC.

J is TRBJ1-2 and V is TRBV7-2; no reliable D call. Between the trimmed V and J ends, which lost 5 bases and 1 base, there was a span of 17 bases. The CDR3 runs 16 residues. Germline V gene lookup returns CDR1 SGHTA and CDR2 FQGNSA. The CDR3 is CASSPNGQSNNYGYTF. The CDR3 coding sequence is TGTGCCAGCAGCCCGAACGGTCAATCCAATAACTATGGCTACACCTTC.

The chain couples TRBV7-9 to TRBJ2-4; 9 bases fit TRBD2. Trimming took 3 bases from V and 9 from J; bases not matched to a gene: 9. Germline loops: CDR1 SEHNR, CDR2 FQNEAQ (reference sequence). The CDR3 runs 15 residues. CDR3 amino acids: CASSFASGTGSIQYF. The CDR3, as DNA: TGTGCCAGCAGCTTCGCTAGCGGGACTGGTAGCATTCAGTACTTC.

The chain combines TRBV28 with TRBJ2-5; 7 bases agree with TRBD1. CDR3 length: 15 residues. The junction had 7 bases not matched to a gene; V was cut back by 4 bases and J by 2 bases. CDR1 and CDR2 (germline): MDHEN, SYDVKM. CDR3 nucleotide sequence: TGTGCCAGCAGTTCGGGACAGAAATTACAAGAGACCCAGTACTTC. Translation gives CASSSGQKLQETQYF.

The chain uses TRBV5-5 and TRBJ2-5; no reliable D call. Trimming stripped 0 bases from V and 5 bases from J, with 11 bases between. Germline V lookup: CDR1 SGHKS, CDR2 YYEKEE (reference sequence). This CDR3 is 14 amino acids long. CDR3 sequence: CASSLGRLGETQYF. The CDR3 nucleotides are TGTGCCAGCAGCTTGGGACGGCTAGGGGAGACCCAGTACTTC.

The CDR3 sequence is CASSVEGTLTEAFF. CDR3 coding DNA: TGTGCCAGCAGCGTAGAGGGGACACTGACTGAAGCTTTCTTT. The genes are TRBV9 and TRBJ1-1; possibly TRBD1 for D (6 bases). This CDR3 comprises 14 residues. V lost 0 bases, J lost 5 bases, and 11 bases lay in between. From germline, CDR1 is SGDLS and CDR2 YYNGEE.

The chain couples TRBV7-9 to TRBJ1-5, with TRBD1 matching over 8 bases. This CDR3 comprises 13 residues. V was pared by 5 bases and J by 6 bases, with 3 bases of the junction left unmatched. Germline V gene sequence: CDR1 SEHNR, CDR2 FQNEAQ (reference sequence). Written as DNA, the CDR3 is TGTGCCAGCAGCCTCACAGGGGGTCAGCCCCAGCATTTT. This sequence encodes CASSLTGGQPQHF.

V and J are TRBV5-5 and TRBJ1-5; D gene unclear. V shed 5 bases and J shed 5 bases, with 11 bases lying between them. Germline CDR1 reads SGHKS; CDR2 reads YYEKEE (reference sequence). The length of the CDR3 is 13 residues. The CDR3 region is CASSSIGDQPQHF. The CDR3 coding sequence is TGTGCCAGCAGTTCTATCGGGGATCAGCCCCAGCATTTT.

As for this clone: In the same sample, other DNA sequences code for this CDR3. DNA of the CDR3: TGCAGCGTTGAAGATCCGGGACAGAGCTCCTACAATGAGCAGTTCTTC. Protein product: CSVEDPGQSSYNEQFF. V is TRBV29-1 and J is TRBJ2-1; 7 bases match TRBD1. CDR3 length: 16 residues. J lost 0 bases, V lost 0 bases, and 5 bases had no gene match. The V gene's germline CDR1 is SQVTM and CDR2 ANQGSEA.

This sequence joins TRBV30 and TRBJ2-6, with D unclear. CDR3 size: 13 residues. V lost 4 bases and J 0 bases, leaving 4 bases between the germline ends. The germline CDR1 and CDR2 sequences are GTSNPN and SVGIG (reference sequence). The CDR3 sequence is CAWTPSGANVLTF. CDR3 bases: TGTGCCTGGACACCCTCTGGGGCCAACGTCCTGACTTTC.

The chain uses TRBV7-3 and TRBJ2-1; 10 bases match TRBD1. Germline V gene lookup returns CDR1 SGHTA and CDR2 FQGTGA. CDR3 length: 14 amino acids. V lost 2 bases and J lost 7; bases outside the gene matches: 2. This CDR3 is CASSLGQGGNEQFF. CDR3 in DNA: TGTGCCAGCAGCTTAGGACAGGGGGGTAATGAGCAGTTCTTC.

The chain has TRBV5-1 and TRBJ2-3; 8 bases fit TRBD1. V trimming: 4 bases; J trimming: 2 bases; junction bases outside the gene matches: 6. CDR3 size: 15 residues. Germline V gene lookup returns CDR1 SGHRS and CDR2 YFSETQ. CDR3 residues: CASSGGTGHTDTQYF. The CDR3 nucleotides read TGCGCCAGCAGCGGGGGGACAGGCCACACAGATACGCAGTATTTT.

The V gene is TRBV7-3, the J gene TRBJ1-1; D remains unclear. V lost 2 bases and J 1 base, leaving 5 bases between the germline ends. Germline CDR1 SGHTA, CDR2 FQGTGA. This CDR3 comprises 13 residues. The CDR3: CASSLSRNTEAFF. In DNA form, the CDR3 reads TGTGCCAGCAGCTTATCGCGGAACACTGAAGCTTTCTTT. Full variable domain (outside the CDR3, taken from reference TRBV7-3 and TRBJ1-1): GAGVSQTPSNKVTEKGKYVELRCDPISGHTALYWYRQSLGQGPEFLIYFQGTGAADDSGLPNDRFFAVRPEGSVSTLKIQRTERGDSAVYLCASSLSRNTEAFFGQGTRLTVV.

The V call is TRBV5-1, the J call TRBJ2-6; weak D call: TRBD1 (5 bases). CDR3 size: 17 residues. CDR1 SGHRS and CDR2 YFSETQ come from the germline V gene. Between the trimmed V and J ends, which lost 1 base and 0 bases, there was a span of 11 bases. The CDR3 nucleotides are TGCGCCAGCAGCTTGAATCAGGGCTTCTCTGGGGCCAACGTCCTGACTTTC. It encodes CASSLNQGFSGANVLTF. Combining the CDR3 with reference TRBV5-1 and TRBJ2-6 gives the whole variable domain KAGVTQTPRYLIKTRGQQVTLSCSPISGHRSVSWYQQTPGQGLQFLFEYFSETQRNKGNFPGRFSGRQFSNSRSEMNVSTLELGDSALYLCASSLNQGFSGANVLTFGAGSRLTVL.

The V call is TRBV30, the J call TRBJ1-3; D unclear. V was pared by 1 base and J by 4 bases, with 11 bases between. Germline CDR1 reads GTSNPN; CDR2 reads SVGIG (reference sequence). CDR3 length: 14 amino acids. CDR3 in amino acids: CAWSGRLAGNTIYF. The CDR3 DNA sequence: TGTGCCTGGAGTGGAAGGTTAGCCGGAAACACCATATATTTT.

V and J are TRBV10-3 and TRBJ1-1; D perhaps matches TRBD1 (5 bases). Trimming removed 6 bases from V and 4 bases from J, with 12 bases in between. Per germline, CDR1 ENHRY and CDR2 SYGVKD. CDR3 length: 13 residues. CDR3 sequence reads: CAIRGGGGTEAFF. The CDR3 coding sequence is TGTGCCATCAGGGGGGGTGGTGGCACTGAAGCTTTCTTT.

The rearrangement links TRBV1 to TRBJ1-2. TRBV1 is tagged as a pseudogene. The CDR3 consists of 17 residues. The CDR3 protein is CTSSPDKEEEKVAGYTF. CDR3 nucleotide sequence: TGCACCAGCAGCCCCGATAAAGAGGAAGAAAAGGTTGCGGGCTACACCTTC.

The chain joins TRBV9 to TRBJ2-1; 11 bases fit TRBD2. This CDR3 comprises 18 residues. J lost 4 bases, V lost 4 bases, and 13 bases had no gene match. Germline V CDR1 and CDR2: SGDLS, YYNGEE. The CDR3 sequence is CASSPRTSGPKIYNEQFF. The CDR3 bases are TGTGCCAGCAGCCCCCGGACTAGCGGGCCCAAGATTTACAATGAGCAGTTCTTC.